The rows below give T cell receptor beta chains drawn from one sample of a study of glioma-infiltrating T cells after dendritic cell vaccination. Some clones are missing from TCRdb's copy, which holds only in-frame ones; the method was immunoSEQ multiplex PCR. In the table there are approximately 100,000 clones, about four fifths of which are singletons. Sample: blood, taken before dendritic cell vaccination. These TCRs come from a human donor with glioblastoma. Each CDR3 is given with its conserved first and last residue. D genes are given only for firm matches. Where a row states a size, it is once, few, many or the class of an expanded clone; other rows omit it.

clone size: -; V gene: TRBV5-1; D gene: -; J gene: TRBJ2-7; CDR3 DNA: TGCGCCAGCGCAAGGGGATTCGGGGAGCAGTACTTC; CDR3 protein: CASARGFGEQYF
clone size: -; V gene: TRBV19; D gene: -; J gene: TRBJ1-1; CDR3 DNA: TGTGCCAGTAGTATAGCTCGGGGAGACACTGAAGCTTTCTTT; CDR3 protein: CASSIARGDTEAFF
clone size: -; V gene: TRBV5-1; D gene: -; J gene: TRBJ2-7; CDR3 DNA: TGCGCCAGCAGCTTCTGGACACTCGAAGGGGAGCAGTACTTC; CDR3 protein: CASSFWTLEGEQYF
clone size: -; V gene: TRBV2; D gene: TRBD1; J gene: TRBJ2-2; CDR3 DNA: TGTGCCAGCAGTCCCGGGACAGGGGGTCGGGAGCTGTTTTTT; CDR3 protein: CASSPGTGGRELFF
clone size: -; V gene: TRBV5-1; D gene: -; J gene: TRBJ1-5; CDR3 DNA: TGCGCCAGCAGCGCTCAGGTAAATCAGCCCCAGCATTTT; CDR3 protein: CASSAQVNQPQHF
clone size: -; V gene: TRBV2; D gene: -; J gene: TRBJ2-7; CDR3 DNA: TGTGCCAGCAGTCTGGACAGCTACGAGCAGTACTTC; CDR3 protein: CASSLDSYEQYF
clone size: once; V gene: TRBV6-5; D gene: -; J gene: TRBJ2-5; CDR3 DNA: TGTGCCAGCAGTGGCTGGGACAACCAAGAGACCCAGTACTTC; CDR3 protein: CASSGWDNQETQYF
clone size: few; V gene: TRBV10-2; D gene: -; J gene: TRBJ1-3; CDR3 DNA: TGCGCCAGCAGCAATCCAGGGTTCTCTGGAAACACCATATATTTT; CDR3 protein: CASSNPGFSGNTIYF
clone size: -; V gene: TRBV5-8; D gene: -; J gene: TRBJ1-5; CDR3 DNA: TGTGCCAGCAGCAGGGGACTGGTCGGCAATCAGCCCCAGCATTTT; CDR3 protein: CASSRGLVGNQPQHF
clone size: once; V gene: TRBV4-3; D gene: -; J gene: TRBJ2-5; CDR3 DNA: TGCGCCAGCAGCCAATTTGACTCAGAAGAGACCCAGTACTTC; CDR3 protein: CASSQFDSEETQYF
clone size: -; V gene: TRBV5-1; D gene: -; J gene: TRBJ1-4; CDR3 DNA: TGCGCCAGCAGCTTGGATACGGGGGAGGTTGAAAAACTGTTTTTT; CDR3 protein: CASSLDTGEVEKLFF
clone size: once; V gene: TRBV15; D gene: TRBD1; J gene: TRBJ2-7; CDR3 DNA: TGTGCCACCAGCAGTCCAGGGACAGGGACTGGGGAGCAGTACTTC; CDR3 protein: CATSSPGTGTGEQYF
clone size: -; V gene: TRBV5-6; D gene: -; J gene: TRBJ1-1; CDR3 DNA: TGTGCCAGCAGCTTGGTGTTTACCCAGGGCGGAATCACTGAAGCTTTCTTT; CDR3 protein: CASSLVFTQGGITEAFF
clone size: -; V gene: TRBV27; D gene: TRBD1; J gene: TRBJ1-6; CDR3 DNA: TGTGCCAGCAGTTTATCGAAGGGACAGGGAGAGAGCTCCTATAATTCACCCCTCCACTTT; CDR3 protein: CASSLSKGQGESSYNSPLHF
clone size: -; V gene: TRBV11-2; D gene: -; J gene: TRBJ2-1; CDR3 DNA: TGTGCCAGCAGCTCCCCTAGTGCCTACAATGAGCAGTTCTTC; CDR3 protein: CASSSPSAYNEQFF
clone size: -; V gene: TRBV18; D gene: -; J gene: TRBJ1-6; CDR3 DNA: TGTGCCAGCTCAGCATCCCTGAGGGGGTCACCCCTCCACTTT; CDR3 protein: CASSASLRGSPLHF
clone size: -; V gene: TRBV19; D gene: -; J gene: TRBJ2-7; CDR3 DNA: TGTGCCAGTAGTGAGACATTATCGAGAGACAACGAGCAGTACTTC; CDR3 protein: CASSETLSRDNEQYF
clone size: -; V gene: TRBV2; D gene: TRBD2; J gene: TRBJ2-1; CDR3 DNA: TGTGCCAGCAGTCCCCGCCTAGCGGTGGGCAATGAGCAGTTCTTC; CDR3 protein: CASSPRLAVGNEQFF
clone size: -; V gene: TRBV7-8; D gene: -; J gene: TRBJ1-6; CDR3 DNA: TGTGCCAGCAGCTTATTGGCAGGGGTTTCACCCCTCCACTTT; CDR3 protein: CASSLLAGVSPLHF
clone size: -; V gene: TRBV7-9; D gene: -; J gene: TRBJ1-6; CDR3 DNA: TGTGCCAGCGGCGGGGGCCATAATTCACCCCTCCACTTT; CDR3 protein: CASGGGHNSPLHF
clone size: -; V gene: TRBV5-1; D gene: TRBD1; J gene: TRBJ1-2; CDR3 DNA: TGCGCCAGCAGCTTGGAGGGGGCGCAGGGCTACACCTTC; CDR3 protein: CASSLEGAQGYTF
clone size: -; V gene: TRBV13; D gene: TRBD2; J gene: TRBJ2-5; CDR3 DNA: TGTGCCAGCAGTGAACCAGCGGGGGGAGGGGAGACCCAGTACTTC; CDR3 protein: CASSEPAGGGETQYF
clone size: -; V gene: TRBV5-1; D gene: -; J gene: TRBJ1-6; CDR3 DNA: TGCGCCAGCAGCTTGTACGGGGGTCAGGATAATTCACCCCTCCACTTT; CDR3 protein: CASSLYGGQDNSPLHF
clone size: -; V gene: TRBV7-3; D gene: TRBD1; J gene: TRBJ2-2; CDR3 DNA: TGTGCCAGCAGCTGGGACAGCTACACCGGGGAGCTGTTTTTT; CDR3 protein: CASSWDSYTGELFF
clone size: -; V gene: TRBV11-2; D gene: TRBD1; J gene: TRBJ1-2; CDR3 DNA: TGTGCCAGCAGGTCATTTGGACAGGGTCTCTATGGCTACACCTTC; CDR3 protein: CASRSFGQGLYGYTF
clone size: once; V gene: TRBV30; D gene: -; J gene: TRBJ1-5; CDR3 DNA: TGTGCCTGGAGTCCTGCGTGGGCGTCTGATCAGCCCCAGCATTTT; CDR3 protein: CAWSPAWASDQPQHF
clone size: -; V gene: TRBV7-2; D gene: -; J gene: TRBJ1-2; CDR3 DNA: TGTGCCAGCAGCTTAGTTACATCGCATGGCTACACCTTC; CDR3 protein: CASSLVTSHGYTF
clone size: -; V gene: TRBV30; D gene: TRBD1; J gene: TRBJ1-2; CDR3 DNA: TGTGCCTGGAGTGTAAGAACAGGGGTCGGCTACACCTTC; CDR3 protein: CAWSVRTGVGYTF
clone size: -; V gene: TRBV10-3; D gene: TRBD2; J gene: TRBJ2-1; CDR3 DNA: TGTGCCATCAGAAGCCCGGGACTAGCGGACAATGAGCAGTTCTTC; CDR3 protein: CAIRSPGLADNEQFF
clone size: few; V gene: TRBV12-5; D gene: -; J gene: TRBJ1-3; CDR3 DNA: TGTGCTAGTGCTAGAGGATTCTCTGGAAACACCATATATTTT; CDR3 protein: CASARGFSGNTIYF
clone size: -; V gene: TRBV30; D gene: -; J gene: TRBJ1-2; CDR3 DNA: TGTGCCTGGACCGCTGACAGACTTCCTAACTATGGCTACACCTTC; CDR3 protein: CAWTADRLPNYGYTF
clone size: once; V gene: TRBV10-2; D gene: TRBD1; J gene: TRBJ2-7; CDR3 DNA: TGCGCCAGCAGGGCCGGTACAGGGGGAGACGAGCAGTACTTC; CDR3 protein: CASRAGTGGDEQYF
clone size: -; V gene: TRBV4-2; D gene: -; J gene: TRBJ1-2; CDR3 DNA: TGTGCCAGCAGCCAAGACCAGGGCTCAGGTGGCTACACCTTC; CDR3 protein: CASSQDQGSGGYTF
clone size: few; V gene: TRBV30; D gene: -; J gene: TRBJ1-1; CDR3 DNA: TGTGCCTGGAGTTACGGGGGTGGAATTGAAGCTTTCTTT; CDR3 protein: CAWSYGGGIEAFF
clone size: -; V gene: TRBV6-5; D gene: TRBD1; J gene: TRBJ1-2; CDR3 DNA: TGTGCCAGCAGCAGGGACAGGAACTATGGCTACACCTTC; CDR3 protein: CASSRDRNYGYTF
clone size: few; V gene: TRBV7-8; D gene: TRBD2; J gene: TRBJ2-5; CDR3 DNA: TGTGCCAGCAGCTCGCTAGCGGGGGGAGCCTTGAAGACCCAGTACTTC; CDR3 protein: CASSSLAGGALKTQYF
clone size: -; V gene: TRBV28; D gene: -; J gene: TRBJ1-5; CDR3 DNA: TGTGCCAGCAGGGGGCAGGAGGGCCACCGGCCCCAGCATTTT; CDR3 protein: CASRGQEGHRPQHF
clone size: -; V gene: TRBV11-2; D gene: -; J gene: TRBJ1-4; CDR3 DNA: TGTGCCAGCAGCTTAGAGGCGGGTTATGAAAAACTGTTTTTT; CDR3 protein: CASSLEAGYEKLFF
clone size: -; V gene: TRBV30; D gene: TRBD1; J gene: TRBJ1-1; CDR3 DNA: TGTGCCTGGAGTGTAAGCAGGGGGCTTGAGGGAACTGAAGCTTTCTTT; CDR3 protein: CAWSVSRGLEGTEAFF
clone size: -; V gene: TRBV13; D gene: TRBD1; J gene: TRBJ2-2; CDR3 DNA: TGTGCCAGCAGCTTAGGATCCGGGACAGCTACCGGGGAGCTGTTTTTT; CDR3 protein: CASSLGSGTATGELFF
clone size: -; V gene: TRBV7-9; D gene: -; J gene: TRBJ1-4; CDR3 DNA: TGTGCCAGCAGCTTATCCAGGGATGTGGCTAATGAAAAACTGTTTTTT; CDR3 protein: CASSLSRDVANEKLFF
clone size: -; V gene: TRBV5-1; D gene: -; J gene: TRBJ2-2; CDR3 DNA: TGCGCCAGCAGCTTGGGGGGGGATACCGGGGAGCTGTTTTTT; CDR3 protein: CASSLGGDTGELFF
clone size: -; V gene: TRBV9; D gene: -; J gene: TRBJ2-7; CDR3 DNA: TGTGCCAGCAGCAATGGACCGCCAGGGGACGAGCAGTACTTC; CDR3 protein: CASSNGPPGDEQYF
clone size: -; V gene: TRBV6-5; D gene: -; J gene: TRBJ1-3; CDR3 DNA: TGTGCCAGCAGTTACTCGCAGGGGAGAAACACCATATATTTT; CDR3 protein: CASSYSQGRNTIYF